The 20 T cell receptor beta chains listed next were all sequenced from one sample in a study of radiotherapy plus CTLA-4 blockade in lung cancer. Produced via immunoSEQ multiplex PCR; TCRdb's table is partial and in-frame only. The table shows roughly 110,000 clones, with roughly 84% occurring only once. The sequenced sample was peripheral blood, obtained from a patient treated with radiotherapy plus ipilimumab. These TCRs come from a human donor with non-small cell lung cancer that progressed on radiotherapy plus ipilimumab. Some clones in this sample may be carry-over from other donors' samples.

This sequence joins TRBV15 and TRBJ2-7, with D possibly matching TRBD2 (5 bases). The V end was cut by 5 bases, the J end by 4 bases, with 15 bases between. Germline V CDR1 and CDR2: LNHNV, YYDKDF (reference sequence). The CDR3 loop spans 14 amino acids. The CDR3, as DNA: TGTGCCACCAGCGGGTCTTTGGGAGAGTACGAGCAGTACTTC. Its protein product is CATSGSLGEYEQYF.

The chain uses TRBV7-2 and TRBJ1-2; perhaps TRBD1 as D (5 bases). The germline gives CDR1 SGHTA, CDR2 FQGNSA. Trimming shortened V by 7 bases and J by 8 bases, and 17 bases separated the two germline ends. This CDR3 has 13 residues. In nucleotides, the CDR3 is TGTGCCAGCACCATGACTGGAGGGGAAGGCTACACCTTC. It yields the protein CASTMTGGEGYTF.

Turning to this clone: Additional DNA sequences in this sample encode the identical CDR3. The V gene is TRBV6-6, the J gene TRBJ2-1, with 9 bases lining up with TRBD2. V was pared by 2 bases and J by 5 bases, with 4 bases of the junction left unmatched. The CDR3 extends over 15 amino acids. Germline V lookup: CDR1 MNHNY, CDR2 SVGAGI (reference sequence). CDR3 nucleotides: TGTGCCAGCAGTTACGGTAGCGGGGGTGACAATGAGCAGTTCTTC. It encodes CASSYGSGGDNEQFF.

The J gene is TRBJ2-3, the V gene TRBV2; 10 nucleotides agree with TRBD2. The germline V gene has CDR1 SNHLY and CDR2 FYNNEI. The CDR3 has 14 residues. Germline trimming cut 3 bases from V and 6 bases from J; bases unmatched to any gene: 3. CDR3 residues: CASSDPSGGDTQYF. CDR3 nucleotides: TGTGCCAGCAGTGACCCTAGCGGGGGTGATACGCAGTATTTT. Based on the CDR3 plus reference TRBV2 and TRBJ2-3, the full variable domain is EPEVTQTPSHQVTQMGQEVILRCVPISNHLYFYWYRQILGQKVEFLVSFYNNEISEKSEIFDDQFSVERPDGSNFTLKIRSTKLEDSAMYFCASSDPSGGDTQYFGPGTRLTVL.

The rearrangement uses TRBV29-1 and TRBJ2-5; possibly TRBD1 for D (6 bases). CDR3 length: 13 amino acids. V was shortened by 6 bases and J by 2 bases, with 13 bases between the two germline ends. Germline CDR1 and CDR2: SQVTM and ANQGSEA. In DNA, the CDR3 is TGCAGCGTCCAAGGACAGCTACAAGAGACCCAGTACTTC. It translates to CSVQGQLQETQYF.

The chain carries TRBV13 and TRBJ1-6; D not certain. V lost 1 base and J 16 bases, leaving 11 bases between the germline ends. This CDR3 comprises 12 residues. From germline, CDR1 is PRHDT and CDR2 FYEKMQ (reference sequence). The DNA for the CDR3 is TGTGCCAGCAGCTTAGATCGGGATGGGCTCCACTTT. Translating it yields CASSLDRDGLHF.

The chain employs TRBV29-1 and TRBJ1-1; perhaps TRBD1 as D (5 bases). V lost 6 bases, J lost 0 bases, and 14 bases lay in between. In germline, CDR1 is SQVTM, CDR2 ANQGSEA. The length of the CDR3 is 14 residues. The CDR3 DNA follows: TGCAGCGTGCCGCGACAGAGAGTGAACACTGAAGCTTTCTTT. Protein: CSVPRQRVNTEAFF.

This chain connects TRBV5-1 to TRBJ1-4, with D maybe TRBD1 (5 bases). Trimming shortened V by 0 bases and J by 7 bases, and 10 bases separated the two germline ends. Germline CDR1 reads SGHRS; CDR2 reads YFSETQ. The length of the CDR3 is 14 residues. DNA of the CDR3: TGCGCCAGCAGCTTGGGGTCAGGGATTGAAAAACTGTTTTTT. Its protein product is CASSLGSGIEKLFF.

This chain uses TRBV27 with TRBJ1-1; the D is unclear. Trimming left V 0 bases short and J 10 bases short, with 15 bases between. CDR3 length: 14 residues. Germline CDR1 reads MNHEY; CDR2 reads SMNVEV (reference sequence). The CDR3 protein is CASSLSYPLSSAFF. In DNA, the CDR3 is TGTGCCAGCAGTTTATCTTACCCCCTTTCATCAGCTTTCTTT.

This rearrangement joins TRBV19 to TRBJ1-1; 9 bases agree with TRBD1. Per the germline V gene, CDR1 is LNHDA and CDR2 is SQIVND (reference sequence). V was pared by 5 bases and J by 1 base, with 5 bases of the junction left unmatched. The CDR3 covers 15 residues. The CDR3 DNA is TGTGCCAGTAGTCCGCCGGGACAGGGGAACACTGAAGCTTTCTTT. Translation gives CASSPPGQGNTEAFF.

The rearrangement uses TRBV6-5 and TRBJ1-2; no firm D call. From germline, CDR1 is MNHEY and CDR2 SVGAGI. V was shortened by 2 bases and J by 4 bases, with 8 bases between the two germline ends. The CDR3 spans 13 residues. Here the CDR3 reads CASSYMGPYGYTF. In nucleotides, the CDR3 is TGTGCCAGCAGTTACATGGGCCCCTATGGCTACACCTTC.

The chain carries TRBV6-5 and TRBJ2-7; D might be TRBD1 (6 bases). The germline CDR1 and CDR2 sequences are MNHEY and SVGAGI. V was cut by 4 bases and J by 0 bases, with 13 bases left in between. CDR3 length: 15 amino acids. The CDR3 loop is CASSSSGHTSYEQYF. The CDR3 DNA reads as TGTGCCAGCAGTTCCTCGGGACATACCTCCTACGAGCAGTACTTC.

In regard to this clone: One junction end disagrees with the germline gene, perhaps due to a read error. This chain connects TRBV30 to TRBJ2-5, with D tentatively TRBD1 (6 bases). This CDR3 spans 14 amino acids. CDR1 and CDR2 from the germline V gene are GTSNPN and SVGIG (reference sequence). The DNA of the CDR3 is TGTGCCTGGAGTTTGGACAGCTTCCAAGAGGCCCAGTACTTC. This gives the protein CAWSLDSFQEAQYF.

This chain links TRBV28 with TRBJ2-7, with 8 bases lining up with TRBD1. The V and J ends lost 6 bases and 6 bases, in that order; junction bases with no gene match: 4. This CDR3 is built from 12 residues. In germline, CDR1 is MDHEN, CDR2 SYDVKM. CDR3 in amino acids: CASRIRGLEQYF. For the CDR3, the DNA is TGTGCCAGCAGAATCAGGGGGCTCGAGCAGTACTTC.

CDR3 loop: CASSDGAGYEQYF. The DNA of the CDR3 is TGTGCCAGCAGTGATGGGGCGGGCTACGAGCAGTACTTC. V gene TRBV6-1 combines with J gene TRBJ2-7, with D perhaps assigned TRBD1 or TRBD2 (5 bases each). The V gene lost 3 bases and the J gene lost 3 bases, with 9 bases spanning the gap. This CDR3 region has 13 residues. From germline, CDR1 is MNHNS and CDR2 SASEGT.

This chain connects TRBV5-1 to TRBJ2-3, with 8 positions matching TRBD1. Per germline, CDR1 SGHRS and CDR2 YFSETQ. The CDR3 runs 16 residues. After removal of 0 bases from V and 2 bases from J, the junction contained 5 bases not matched to a gene. CDR3 protein: CASSLAGTGFTDTQYF. CDR3 sequence (DNA): TGCGCCAGCAGCTTGGCGGGGACAGGCTTCACAGATACGCAGTATTTT.

V is TRBV9 and J is TRBJ1-1; D unresolved. CDR3 length: 15 amino acids. Germline assignment: CDR1 SGDLS and CDR2 YYNGEE. With 0 bases removed from V and 5 bases from J, the gap between germline ends came to 14 bases. The CDR3 here is CASSVGQFRRTEAFF. For the CDR3, the DNA is TGTGCCAGCAGCGTAGGGCAGTTCAGGAGGACTGAAGCTTTCTTT.

V and J are TRBV7-3 and TRBJ1-1; possible D gene TRBD1, 6 bases. CDR3 size: 13 residues. Deletions cut 5 bases from V and 5 bases from J, with 12 bases between. Germline lookup yields CDR1 SGHTA and CDR2 FQGTGA. DNA for the CDR3: TGTGCCAGCAGCCCCCTTACAGGGACTGAAGCTTTCTTT. Its translation is CASSPLTGTEAFF.

This clone was observed a handful of times. This chain uses TRBV28 with TRBJ1-3; maybe TRBD1 (5 bases). CDR1 and CDR2 (germline): MDHEN, SYDVKM. This CDR3 spans 14 amino acids. With 4 bases removed from V and 5 bases from J, the gap between germline ends came to 12 bases. This chain's CDR3 is CASSYRDRRNTIYF. CDR3 DNA: TGTGCCAGCAGTTACCGGGACCGAAGAAACACCATATATTTT. Full variable domain (outside the CDR3, taken from reference TRBV28 and TRBJ1-3): DVKVTQSSRYLVKRTGEKVFLECVQDMDHENMFWYRQDPGLGLRLIYFSYDVKMKEKGDIPEGYSVSREKKERFSLILESASTNQTSMYLCASSYRDRRNTIYFGEGSWLTVV.

The sample holds one count of this clone. The chain links TRBV19 to TRBJ1-1; possible D gene TRBD1, 6 bases. This CDR3 has 16 amino acids. The germline gives CDR1 LNHDA, CDR2 SQIVND (reference sequence). The V and J ends lost 3 bases and 1 base respectively, with 15 bases between them. CDR3 loop: CASSIRGGAGNTEAFF. The CDR3 DNA sequence: TGTGCCAGTAGTATTCGGGGGGGCGCAGGGAACACTGAAGCTTTCTTT.